This T cell receptor beta chain is drawn from a study of shared clonotypes between healthy human individuals. Findings of the study overall: Inspection by rarefaction showed sorted-subset sequencing to be incomplete despite large depth.

The germline V and J ends were trimmed by 7 bases and 1 base, with 15 bases remaining between them. CDR3 length: 15 residues. CDR1 MDHEN and CDR2 SYDVKM come from the germline V gene. Per the original methods: Junction-only sequences without quality scores were provided by ImmunoSEQ, so filtering was different. Using immunoSEQ multiplex PCR, the repertoire was profiled, and TCRdb retains in-frame clones only, with some absent. The DNA gave D and trimming, while V, J and clone size come from that table. The repertoire consists of 2 million to 2.5 million clones, with around 93% occurring once and the leading ten covering 0.3% to 0.4%. With respect to this clone: What it recognizes is unknown.

The sequenced material came from naive CD4+ T cells from PBMCs. Described subset: CD45RA+ positively selected. The receptor was derived from a man younger than 30 in good health. Some clones in this sample may be carry-over from other donors' samples. The chain combines TRBV28 with TRBJ2-3; D gene ambiguous. This CDR3 reads CASNVVSIGTDTQYF. CDR3 nucleotide sequence: TGTGCCAGCAACGTTGTCAGCATCGGCACAGATACGCAGTATTTT.